This entry concerns a single T cell receptor beta chain. Profiled with immunoSEQ multiplex PCR; TCRdb holds only in-frame clones, not every one. The sample contains roughly 100,000 clones, about nine tenths of which appear only once. This specimen belongs to a study of T cell changes during pregnancy in multiple sclerosis. Germline CDR1 LNHDA, CDR2 SQIVND (reference sequence). V shed 4 bases and J 6 bases; nucleotides not matched to a gene: 8. CDR3 length: 15 amino acids. This receptor was identified in a female donor with multiple sclerosis, enrolled in a pregnancy study. Sequenced material: peripheral blood, taken after pregnancy. The rearrangement joins TRBV19 to TRBJ1-5; 8 nucleotides line up with TRBD1. The CDR3 DNA follows: TGTGCCAGTAGTAACCAACAGGGGGTGACTCAGCCCCAGCATTTT. Amino acids: CASSNQQGVTQPQHF.